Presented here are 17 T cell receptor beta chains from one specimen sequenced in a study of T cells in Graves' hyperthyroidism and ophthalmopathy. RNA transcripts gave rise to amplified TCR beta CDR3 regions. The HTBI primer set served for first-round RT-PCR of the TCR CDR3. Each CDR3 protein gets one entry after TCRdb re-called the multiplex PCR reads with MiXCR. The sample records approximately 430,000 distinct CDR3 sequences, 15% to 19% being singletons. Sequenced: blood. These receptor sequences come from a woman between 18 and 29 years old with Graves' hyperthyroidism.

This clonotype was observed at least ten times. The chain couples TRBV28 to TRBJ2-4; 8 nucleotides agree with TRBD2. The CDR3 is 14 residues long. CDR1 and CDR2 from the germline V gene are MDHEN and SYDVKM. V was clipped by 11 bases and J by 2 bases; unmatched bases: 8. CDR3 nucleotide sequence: TGTGCCGTCAGCGGGAGTTCGCCCAAAAACATTCAGTACTTC. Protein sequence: CAVSGSSPKNIQYF.

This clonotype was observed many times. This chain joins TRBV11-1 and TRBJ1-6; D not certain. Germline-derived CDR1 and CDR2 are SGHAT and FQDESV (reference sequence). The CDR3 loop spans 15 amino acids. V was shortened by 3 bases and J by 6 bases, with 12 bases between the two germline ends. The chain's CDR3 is CASSFGVQTNSPLHF. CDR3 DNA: TGTGCCAGCAGCTTCGGGGTGCAGACTAATTCACCCCTCCACTTT.

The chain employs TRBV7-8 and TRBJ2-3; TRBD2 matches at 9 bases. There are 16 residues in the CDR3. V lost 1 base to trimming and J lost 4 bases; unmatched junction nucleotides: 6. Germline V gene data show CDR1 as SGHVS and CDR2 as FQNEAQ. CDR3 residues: CASSLGAGGPPDTQYF. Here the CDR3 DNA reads TGTGCCAGCAGCTTAGGGGCGGGAGGGCCACCAGATACGCAGTATTTT.

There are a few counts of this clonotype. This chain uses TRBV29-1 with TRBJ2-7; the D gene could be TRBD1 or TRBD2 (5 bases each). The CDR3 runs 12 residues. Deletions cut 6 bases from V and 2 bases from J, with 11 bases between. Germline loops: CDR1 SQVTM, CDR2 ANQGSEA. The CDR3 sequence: CSVRDGTYEQYF. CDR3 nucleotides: TGCAGCGTCCGGGACGGGACCTACGAGCAGTACTTC.

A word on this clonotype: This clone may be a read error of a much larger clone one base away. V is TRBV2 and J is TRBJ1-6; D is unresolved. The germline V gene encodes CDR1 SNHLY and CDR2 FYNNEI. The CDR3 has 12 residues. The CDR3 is CASSEWAAPPHF. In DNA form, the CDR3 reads TGTGCCAGCAGTGAATGGGCAGCACCCCCCCACTTT.

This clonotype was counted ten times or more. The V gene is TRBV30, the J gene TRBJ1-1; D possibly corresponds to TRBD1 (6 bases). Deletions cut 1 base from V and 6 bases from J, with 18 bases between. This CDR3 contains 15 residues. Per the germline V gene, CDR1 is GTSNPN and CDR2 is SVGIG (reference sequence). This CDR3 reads CAWSAKGHRWAEAFF. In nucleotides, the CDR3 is TGTGCCTGGAGTGCCAAGGGACACCGTTGGGCTGAAGCTTTCTTT. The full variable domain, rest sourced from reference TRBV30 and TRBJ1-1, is SQTIHQWPATLVQPVGSPLSLECTVEGTSNPNLYWYRQAAGRGLQLLFYSVGIGQISSEVPQNLSASRPQDRQFILSSKKLLLSDSGFYLCAWSAKGHRWAEAFFGQGTRLTVV.

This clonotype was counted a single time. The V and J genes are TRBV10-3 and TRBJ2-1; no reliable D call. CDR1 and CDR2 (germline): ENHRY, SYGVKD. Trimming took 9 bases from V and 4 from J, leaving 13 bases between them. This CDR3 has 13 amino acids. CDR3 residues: CAMSDTRYNEQFF. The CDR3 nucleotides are TGTGCCATGAGCGACACCCGATACAATGAGCAGTTCTTC.

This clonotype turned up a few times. The CDR3 reads CASSYSGTGSRKISYEQYF. CDR3 sequence (DNA): TGTGCCAGCAGTTACTCGGGGACAGGGAGCCGCAAGATATCCTACGAGCAGTACTTC. V is TRBV6-2 or TRBV6-3 and J is TRBJ2-7; TRBD1 matches at 9 bases. J was trimmed by 1 base and V by 0 bases; bases with no gene match: 13. CDR3 size: 19 residues. CDR1 is MNHEY and CDR2 is SVGEGT in the germline V gene.

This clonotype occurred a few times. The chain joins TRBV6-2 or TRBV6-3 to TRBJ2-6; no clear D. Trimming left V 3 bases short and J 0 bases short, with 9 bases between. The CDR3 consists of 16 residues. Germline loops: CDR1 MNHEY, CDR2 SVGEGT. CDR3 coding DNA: TGTGCCAGCAGTTATGCCAGCTTCTCTGGGGCCAACGTCCTGACTTTC. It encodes CASSYASFSGANVLTF.

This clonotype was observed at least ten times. CDR3 sequence (DNA): TGTGCCAGCGACCTGGACACTGAAGCTTTCTTT. Translating it yields CASDLDTEAFF. The chain uses TRBV2 and TRBJ1-1; D is unclear. This CDR3 spans 11 amino acids. V lost 8 bases to trimming and J lost 3 bases, with 7 bases between them. In germline, CDR1 is SNHLY, CDR2 FYNNEI.

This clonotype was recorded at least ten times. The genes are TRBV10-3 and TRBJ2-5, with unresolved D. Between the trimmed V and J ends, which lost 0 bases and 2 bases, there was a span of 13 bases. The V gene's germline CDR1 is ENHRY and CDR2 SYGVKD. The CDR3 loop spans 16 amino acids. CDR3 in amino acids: CAISESLGKNQETQYF. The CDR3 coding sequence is TGTGCCATCAGTGAGTCGTTAGGTAAAAATCAAGAGACCCAGTACTTC.

CDR3 in amino acids: CASSLEAASSYNEQFF. DNA of the CDR3: TGCGCCAGCAGCTTGGAGGCAGCGAGCTCCTACAATGAGCAGTTCTTC. V gene TRBV5-1 combines with J gene TRBJ2-1; D remains ambiguous. Looked up from germline, CDR1 is SGHRS and CDR2 is YFSETQ. V was shortened by 0 bases and J by 0 bases, with 10 bases between the two germline ends. CDR3 size: 16 residues. Drawing the rest from reference TRBV5-1 and TRBJ2-1, the complete variable domain is KAGVTQTPRYLIKTRGQQVTLSCSPISGHRSVSWYQQTPGQGLQFLFEYFSETQRNKGNFPGRFSGRQFSNSRSEMNVSTLELGDSALYLCASSLEAASSYNEQFFGPGTRLTVL.

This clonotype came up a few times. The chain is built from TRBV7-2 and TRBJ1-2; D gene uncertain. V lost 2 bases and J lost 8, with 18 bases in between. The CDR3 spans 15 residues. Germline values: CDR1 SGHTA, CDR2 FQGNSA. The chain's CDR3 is CASSLRGIAWGGYTF. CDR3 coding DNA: TGTGCCAGCAGCTTAAGAGGCATAGCCTGGGGAGGCTACACCTTC.

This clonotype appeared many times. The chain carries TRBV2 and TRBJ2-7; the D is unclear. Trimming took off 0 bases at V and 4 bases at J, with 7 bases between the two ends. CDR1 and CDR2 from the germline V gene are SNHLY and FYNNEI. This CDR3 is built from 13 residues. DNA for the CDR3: TGTGCCAGCAGTGAAGCGGGCAGGTACGAGCAGTACTTC. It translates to CASSEAGRYEQYF.

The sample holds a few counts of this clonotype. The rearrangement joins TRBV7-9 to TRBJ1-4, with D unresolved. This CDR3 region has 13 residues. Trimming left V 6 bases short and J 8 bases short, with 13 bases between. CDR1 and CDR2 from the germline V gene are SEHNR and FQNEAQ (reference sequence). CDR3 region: CASSPRPWEKLFF. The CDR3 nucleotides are TGTGCCAGCAGTCCAAGGCCATGGGAAAAACTGTTTTTT.

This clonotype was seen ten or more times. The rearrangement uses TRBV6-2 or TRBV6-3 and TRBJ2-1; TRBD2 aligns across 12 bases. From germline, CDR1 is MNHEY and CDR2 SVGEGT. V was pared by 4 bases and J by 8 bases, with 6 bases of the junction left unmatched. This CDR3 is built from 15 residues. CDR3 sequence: CASSSSGGVSDEQFF. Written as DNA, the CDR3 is TGTGCCAGCAGTTCTAGCGGGGGGGTTTCCGATGAGCAGTTCTTC.

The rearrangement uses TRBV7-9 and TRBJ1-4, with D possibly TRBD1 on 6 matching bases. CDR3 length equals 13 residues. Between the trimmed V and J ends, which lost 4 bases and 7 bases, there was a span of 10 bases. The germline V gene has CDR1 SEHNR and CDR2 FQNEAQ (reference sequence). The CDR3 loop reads CASSYTGIEKLFF. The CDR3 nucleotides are TGTGCCAGCAGCTACACAGGGATTGAAAAACTGTTTTTT.